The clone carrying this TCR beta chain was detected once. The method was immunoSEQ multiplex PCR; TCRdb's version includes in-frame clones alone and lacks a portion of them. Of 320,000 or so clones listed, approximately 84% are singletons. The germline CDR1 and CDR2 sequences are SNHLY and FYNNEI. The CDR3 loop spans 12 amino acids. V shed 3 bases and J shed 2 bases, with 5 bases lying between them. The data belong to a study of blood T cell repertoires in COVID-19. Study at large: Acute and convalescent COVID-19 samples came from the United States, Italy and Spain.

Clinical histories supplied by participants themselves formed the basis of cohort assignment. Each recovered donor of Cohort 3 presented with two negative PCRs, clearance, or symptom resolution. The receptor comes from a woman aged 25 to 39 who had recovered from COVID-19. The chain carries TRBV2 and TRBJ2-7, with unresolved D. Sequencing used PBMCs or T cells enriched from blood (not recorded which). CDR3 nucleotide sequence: TGTGCCAGCAGTGACAGGACCTACGAGCAGTACTTC. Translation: CASSDRTYEQYF.